Sequencing of this T cell receptor (beta chain) was carried out in a study of persistence of HIV-infected CD4 T cells. V was clipped by 5 bases and J by 2 bases; unmatched bases: 1. The CDR3 has 12 amino acids. Germline lookup yields CDR1 GTSNPN and CDR2 SVGIG (reference sequence). Cells were stimulated with CMV-infected fibroblast lysates at roughly 9.1 ug/mL. CD40L/CD69 double-negative CD45RO-high memory CD4+ T cells were collected. Comment on this clone: Its antigen is still unknown.

The immunoSEQ assay was version 4, run in survey mode. Here immunoSEQ multiplex PCR was the method, and the copy in TCRdb shows in-frame clones only, minus some. The sample lists about 48,000 clones, approximately 72% seen once, with around 3% in the top ten. The specimen was CD4+ T cells sorted from PBMCs after approximately 18-hour stimulation, collected from a patient who received antiretroviral therapy. The chain carries TRBV30 and TRBJ2-7; TRBD1 matches at 9 bases. The source is an adult man with HIV who was CMV-seropositive. This CDR3 is CAWGTGPYEQYF. In DNA, the CDR3 is TGTGCCTGGGGGACAGGGCCCTACGAGCAGTACTTC.